The sequence of this T cell receptor (beta chain) was determined in a study of beta chain features in type 1 diabetes. What was sequenced were expressed TCRB transcripts, since all of the isolated RNA had been reverse transcribed. Here immunoSEQ multiplex PCR was the method, and the copy in TCRdb shows in-frame clones only, minus some. The table records hundreds of thousands of clones, 15% to 19% of them present only once. Overall study results and limits: Because the template was cDNA, high-expressing cells might be over-represented.

With regard to this clone: Its antigen is not identified.

Germline assignment: CDR1 LNHDA and CDR2 SQIVND (reference sequence). This CDR3 spans 16 amino acids. V trimming: 5 bases; J trimming: 0 bases; junction bases outside the gene matches: 6. Sequenced material: naive CD4+ T cells from blood. This clonotype was obtained from a man younger than 35 in good health. The chain uses TRBV19 and TRBJ2-7; 11 nucleotides match TRBD2. In DNA, the CDR3 is TGTGCCAGTAGTCTCACCGGGACTAGCGGCTCCTACGAGCAGTACTTC. Protein product: CASSLTGTSGSYEQYF.